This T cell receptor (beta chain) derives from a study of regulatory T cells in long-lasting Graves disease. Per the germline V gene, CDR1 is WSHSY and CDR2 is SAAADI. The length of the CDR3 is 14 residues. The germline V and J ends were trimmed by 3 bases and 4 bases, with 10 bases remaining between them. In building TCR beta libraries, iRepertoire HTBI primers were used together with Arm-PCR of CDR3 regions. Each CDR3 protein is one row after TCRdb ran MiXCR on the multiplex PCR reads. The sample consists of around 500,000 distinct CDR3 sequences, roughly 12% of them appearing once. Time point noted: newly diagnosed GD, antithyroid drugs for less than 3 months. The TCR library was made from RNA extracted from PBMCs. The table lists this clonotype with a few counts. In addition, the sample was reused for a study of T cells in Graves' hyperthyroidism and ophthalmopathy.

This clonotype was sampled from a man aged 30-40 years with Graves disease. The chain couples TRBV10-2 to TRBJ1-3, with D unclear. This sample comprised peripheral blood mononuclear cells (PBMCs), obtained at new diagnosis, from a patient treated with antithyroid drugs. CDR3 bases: TGCGCCAGCAGTGAACGAGAAATCGGAAACACCATATATTTT. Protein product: CASSEREIGNTIYF.